This T cell receptor beta chain was captured by sequencing in a study of cytomegalovirus exposure and HLA in healthy donors. Whole-study results and caveats: As confirmed in vitro, a few CMV-associated chains were specific for CMV antigens. Despite most TCR sequences being rare, some public TCRs occurred in many donors.

The V end was cut by 8 bases, the J end by 6 bases, with 13 bases between. The V gene's germline CDR1 is MGHRA and CDR2 YSYEKL. The length of the CDR3 is 12 residues. Primers for the PCR totalled 60 Vbeta and 13 Jbeta. Profiled with immunoSEQ multiplex PCR; TCRdb holds only in-frame clones, not every one. Of approximately 150,000 clones listed, around four fifths are singletons. A remark on this clone: Its cognate antigen is unknown.

The sequencing input was PBMCs. The rearrangement links TRBV4-1 to TRBJ1-2; D remains ambiguous. This TCR came from a man aged 25 to 45 in good health and CMV-seronegative. The CDR3 region has the DNA TGCGCCAGCGGCCTAGGGAGGGATGGCTACACCTTC. Translated, it gives CASGLGRDGYTF.